This T cell receptor beta chain was retrieved from a study of blood T cells in healthy people across ages. Remarks on this clonotype: Its antigen remains unidentified.

Donors were systemically healthy Caucasian individuals from Russia aged about 6 to 90 years. Per-sample yields of isolated PBMCs were at least 6 million. A second PCR of about 7 to 11 cycles used a sample-barcoded 5' primer and a J-beta primer mix. TCRdb itself ran the 5' RACE reads through MiXCR, one entry per CDR3 protein. The sample lists 1,300,000 or so distinct CDR3 sequences; roughly 64% were seen once. The V gene's germline CDR1 is SGHKS and CDR2 YYEKEE (reference sequence). This CDR3 has 12 amino acids. Trimming pared 4 bases from V and 4 bases from J, leaving 5 bases between. General study findings and limits: Unsorted PBMCs ruled out conclusive naive versus antigen-experienced comparison.

The sample taken for sequencing was blood. This sequence joins TRBV5-5 and TRBJ2-2, with D hard to call. This sequence was found in a man between 18 and 29 years old in good health. The CDR3, as DNA: TGTGCCAGCAGCCCCAGCACCGGGGAGCTGTTTTTT. It specifies CASSPSTGELFF.